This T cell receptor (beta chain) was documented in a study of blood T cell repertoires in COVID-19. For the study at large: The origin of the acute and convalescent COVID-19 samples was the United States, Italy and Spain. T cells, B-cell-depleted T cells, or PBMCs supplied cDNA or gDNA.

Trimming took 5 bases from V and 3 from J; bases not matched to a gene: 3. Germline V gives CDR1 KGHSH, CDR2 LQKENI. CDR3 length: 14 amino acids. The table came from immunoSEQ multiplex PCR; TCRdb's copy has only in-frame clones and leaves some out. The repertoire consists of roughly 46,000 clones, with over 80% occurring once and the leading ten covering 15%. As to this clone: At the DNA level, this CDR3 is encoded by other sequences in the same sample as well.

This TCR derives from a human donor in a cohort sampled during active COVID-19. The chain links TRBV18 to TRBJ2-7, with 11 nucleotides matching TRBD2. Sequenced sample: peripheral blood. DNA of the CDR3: TGTGCCAGCTCATCCGGGACTAGCGGCTACGAGCAGTACTTC. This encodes CASSSGTSGYEQYF.